Presented here are 14 T cell receptor beta chains from one specimen sequenced in a study of identical twins. TCRdb re-derived calls from the 5' RACE reads in MiXCR, one entry per CDR3 protein. The table records fewer than 250,000 distinct CDR3 sequences, around 7.6% of them present only once. The sample was also reused in another study, on yellow fever vaccine responses in identical twins.

The source material was CD8+ T cells sorted from blood. Receptors were obtained from a woman under 30 in good health.

The chain carries TRBV27 and TRBJ2-3; 7 bases line up with TRBD1. The CDR3 is 15 amino acids. Per the germline V gene, CDR1 is MNHEY and CDR2 is SMNVEV (reference sequence). With 4 bases clipped from V and 1 base from J, the junction kept 5 bases outside the gene matches. CDR3 region: CASSYRGRGTDTQYF. The CDR3 DNA reads as TGTGCCAGCAGTTACAGGGGACGAGGCACAGATACGCAGTATTTT.

This clonotype has at least ten counts. V is TRBV9 and J is TRBJ2-7; 7 bases are a match to TRBD1. With V trimmed by 4 bases and J by 5 bases, 6 bases remained unmatched. The germline V gene has CDR1 SGDLS and CDR2 YYNGEE. CDR3 length: 13 residues. The CDR3 sequence: CASSPRQGHEQYF. In DNA form, the CDR3 reads TGTGCCAGCAGCCCCCGACAGGGCCACGAGCAGTACTTC.

This clonotype was seen only a few times. This chain connects TRBV3-1 to TRBJ2-5; 8 bases align to TRBD2. The CDR3 has 12 residues. Losses at the gene ends were 4 bases for V and 13 bases for J; bases not matched to a gene: 8. Germline CDR1 and CDR2: LGHDT and YNNKEL (reference sequence). The CDR3 spells CASSLNSGDGYF. The CDR3 nucleotides are TGTGCCAGCAGCCTAAATAGCGGGGATGGGTACTTC.

This clonotype was recorded a few times. The chain employs TRBV2 and TRBJ2-1; D is possibly TRBD1 or TRBD2 (6 bases each). The germline CDR1 and CDR2 sequences are SNHLY and FYNNEI. The CDR3 runs 13 residues. V lost 6 bases to trimming and J lost 9 bases, with 15 bases between them. CDR3 residues: CASSGGGTTEQFF. The CDR3 DNA reads TGTGCCAGCAGCGGGGGCGGTACAACTGAGCAGTTCTTC.

The V call is TRBV6-4, the J call TRBJ2-3; the D gene could be TRBD1 or TRBD2 (6 bases each). The germline V gene encodes CDR1 MRHNA and CDR2 SNTAGT. The CDR3 has 15 residues. Trimming removed 6 bases from V and 7 bases from J, with 20 bases in between. The CDR3 DNA reads as TGTGCCAGCAGCCTAGGGTGGGGGGCGATGAATACGCAGTATTTT. Translated: CASSLGWGAMNTQYF.

This clonotype turned up a few times. The chain is built from TRBV6-5 and TRBJ2-5; D possibly corresponds to TRBD2 (5 bases). This CDR3 is built from 14 residues. Germline values: CDR1 MNHEY, CDR2 SVGAGI. V lost 2 bases and J lost 2, with 9 bases in between. CDR3 amino acids: CASSYIREQETQYF. DNA for the CDR3: TGTGCCAGCAGTTACATAAGGGAGCAAGAGACCCAGTACTTC.

This rearrangement joins TRBV5-5 to TRBJ2-7; D possibly corresponds to TRBD1 (6 bases). CDR1 SGHKS and CDR2 YYEKEE come from the germline V gene (reference sequence). The V end was cut by 3 bases, the J end by 6 bases, with 13 bases between. There are 13 residues in the CDR3. The chain's CDR3 is CASSYTAGVEQYF. In DNA, the CDR3 is TGTGCCAGCAGCTACACAGCAGGGGTCGAGCAGTACTTC.

In the case of this clonotype: A much larger clone is a single base away; this may be a read error. The V and J genes are TRBV7-2 and TRBJ2-3; 7 bases agree with TRBD2. The CDR3 loop spans 15 amino acids. CDR1 and CDR2 (germline): SGHTA, FQGNSA. J lost 0 bases, V lost 3 bases, and 3 bases had no gene match. The chain's CDR3 is CASSFWEGSTDTQYF. Here the CDR3 DNA reads TGTGCCAGCAGCTTCTGGGAGGGCAGCACAGATACGCAGTATTTT.

The chain joins TRBV7-8 to TRBJ2-5; D not resolved. The CDR3 length is 15 residues. The germline V and J ends were trimmed by 1 base and 4 bases, with 13 bases remaining between them. Germline V gene lookup returns CDR1 SGHVS and CDR2 FQNEAQ. Here the CDR3 reads CASSLVVAVRETQYF. The DNA for the CDR3 is TGTGCCAGCAGCTTAGTTGTCGCGGTTCGAGAGACCCAGTACTTC.

The J gene is TRBJ2-3, the V gene TRBV28; tentative D call: TRBD1 (7 bases). This CDR3 comprises 19 residues. Trimming removed 1 base at V and 0 bases at J, with 20 bases between. Germline assignment: CDR1 MDHEN and CDR2 SYDVKM. The CDR3 region is CASSLYFPGGYVSTDTQYF. For the CDR3, the DNA is TGTGCCAGCAGTTTATACTTCCCAGGGGGGTATGTTAGCACAGATACGCAGTATTTT.

This clonotype was seen repeatedly, ten times or more. The DNA is left out, because the CDR3 cannot be placed on it with certainty; the CDR3 is given as TCRdb lists it. This chain connects TRBV27 to TRBJ2-1; the DNA was not compared with TRBD2, the D call given in the table. Germline CDR1 and CDR2: MNHEY and SMNVEV (reference sequence). The CDR3 is 19 residues long, ends included. The CDR3 reads CASSTSGLPRVPAYNEQFF.

The chain employs TRBV6-5 and TRBJ2-2; 7 bases are a match to TRBD1. The germline CDR1 and CDR2 sequences are MNHEY and SVGAGI. The V gene end was trimmed by 4 bases and the J gene end by 1 base; junction bases not matched to a gene: 3. This CDR3 region has 15 residues. CDR3 sequence (DNA): TGTGCCAGCAGTTCGACAGGGCAGAACACCGGGGAGCTGTTTTTT. Residues: CASSSTGQNTGELFF.

This clonotype came up a few times. The V call is TRBV4-1, the J call TRBJ2-3; TRBD2 matches 8 bases. J was trimmed by 2 bases and V by 0 bases; bases with no gene match: 10. In germline, CDR1 is MGHRA, CDR2 YSYEKL. This CDR3 is 18 amino acids long. DNA for the CDR3: TGCGCCAGCAGCCAAGACGGGCGGGGGGTCTCGTTCACAGATACGCAGTATTTT. Encoded protein: CASSQDGRGVSFTDTQYF.

This clonotype was found a few times. This chain uses TRBV12-5 with TRBJ1-1, with TRBD1 matching 10 bases. The J segment lost 1 base and the V segment lost 5 bases, leaving 10 bases of the junction unmatched. The CDR3 consists of 17 residues. Germline lookup yields CDR1 LGHNT and CDR2 FRNRAP. CDR3 nucleotides: TGTGCTAGTGGTCCATCTCCCGGGACAGGGGCGAACACTGAAGCTTTCTTT. This gives the protein CASGPSPGTGANTEAFF.